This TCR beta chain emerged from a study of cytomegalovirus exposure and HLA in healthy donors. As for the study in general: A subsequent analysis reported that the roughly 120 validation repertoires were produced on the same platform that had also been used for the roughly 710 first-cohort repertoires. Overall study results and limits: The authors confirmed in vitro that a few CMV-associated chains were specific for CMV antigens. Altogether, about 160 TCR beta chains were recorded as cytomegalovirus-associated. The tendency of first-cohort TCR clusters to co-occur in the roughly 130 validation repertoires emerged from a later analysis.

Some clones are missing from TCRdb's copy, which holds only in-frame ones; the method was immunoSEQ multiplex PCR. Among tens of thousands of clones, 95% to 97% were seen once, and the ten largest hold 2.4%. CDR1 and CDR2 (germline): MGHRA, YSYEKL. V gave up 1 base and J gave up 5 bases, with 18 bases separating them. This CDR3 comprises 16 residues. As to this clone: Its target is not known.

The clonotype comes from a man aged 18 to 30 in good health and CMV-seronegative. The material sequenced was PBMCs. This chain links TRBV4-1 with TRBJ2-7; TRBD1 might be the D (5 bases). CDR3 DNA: TGCGCCAGCAGCCAAGCGTCAGGGTCCCCCACCCACGAGCAGTACTTC. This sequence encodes CASSQASGSPTHEQYF.